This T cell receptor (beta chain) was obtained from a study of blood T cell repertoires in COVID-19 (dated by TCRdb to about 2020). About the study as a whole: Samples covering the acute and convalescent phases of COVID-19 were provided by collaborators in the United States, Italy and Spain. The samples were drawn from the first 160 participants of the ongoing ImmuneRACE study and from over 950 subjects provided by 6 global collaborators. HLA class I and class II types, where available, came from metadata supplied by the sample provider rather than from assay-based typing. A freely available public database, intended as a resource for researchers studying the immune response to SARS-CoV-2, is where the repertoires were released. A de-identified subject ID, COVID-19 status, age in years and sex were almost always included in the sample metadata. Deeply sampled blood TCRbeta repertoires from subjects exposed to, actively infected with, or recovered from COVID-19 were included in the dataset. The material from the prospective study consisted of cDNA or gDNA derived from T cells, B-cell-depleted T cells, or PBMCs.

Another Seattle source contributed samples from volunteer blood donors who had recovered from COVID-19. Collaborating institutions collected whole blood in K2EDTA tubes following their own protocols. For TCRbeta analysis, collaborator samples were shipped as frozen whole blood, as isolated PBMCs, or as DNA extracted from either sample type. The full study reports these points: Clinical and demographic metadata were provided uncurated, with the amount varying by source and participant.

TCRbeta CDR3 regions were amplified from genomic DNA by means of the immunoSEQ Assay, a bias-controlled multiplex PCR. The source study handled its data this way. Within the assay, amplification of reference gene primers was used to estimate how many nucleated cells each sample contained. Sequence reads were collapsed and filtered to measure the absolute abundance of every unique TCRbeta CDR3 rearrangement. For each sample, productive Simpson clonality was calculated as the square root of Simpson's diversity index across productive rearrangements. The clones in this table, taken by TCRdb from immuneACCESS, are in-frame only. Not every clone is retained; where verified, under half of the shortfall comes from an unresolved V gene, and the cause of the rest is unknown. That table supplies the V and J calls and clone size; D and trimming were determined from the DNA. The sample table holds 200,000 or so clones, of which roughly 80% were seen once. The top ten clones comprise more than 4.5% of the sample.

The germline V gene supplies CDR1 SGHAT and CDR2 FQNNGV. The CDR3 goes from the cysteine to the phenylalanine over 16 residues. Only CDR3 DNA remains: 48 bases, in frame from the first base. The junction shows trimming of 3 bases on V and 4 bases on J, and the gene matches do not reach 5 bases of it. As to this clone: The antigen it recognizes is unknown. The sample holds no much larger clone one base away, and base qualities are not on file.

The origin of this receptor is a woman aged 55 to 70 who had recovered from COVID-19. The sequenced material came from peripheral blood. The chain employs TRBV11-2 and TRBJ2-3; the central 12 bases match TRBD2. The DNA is TGTGCCAGCAGCTTGTTCCCTAGCGGGGGGGCAGATACGCAGTATTTT. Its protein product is CASSLFPSGGADTQYF.